This TCR beta chain was recorded in a study of blood T cell repertoires in COVID-19. This clone was picked up one time. Clones were read by immunoSEQ multiplex PCR, and TCRdb kept only the in-frame ones, dropping some. The sample records around 250,000 clones, 80% to 85% being singletons. The receptor's source is a woman between 40 and 50 years old who had recovered from COVID-19. Material: peripheral blood.

In nucleotides, the CDR3 is TGTGCCAGCAGTTACTCGCCGACAGGGGGCGGAAACACCATATATTTT. Residues: CASSYSPTGGGNTIYF. The rearrangement joins TRBV6-5 to TRBJ1-3; TRBD1 agrees at 10 bases. The CDR3 has 16 residues. V dropped 0 bases and J dropped 4; count of bases not matched to a gene: 3. Germline CDR1 reads MNHEY; CDR2 reads SVGAGI.